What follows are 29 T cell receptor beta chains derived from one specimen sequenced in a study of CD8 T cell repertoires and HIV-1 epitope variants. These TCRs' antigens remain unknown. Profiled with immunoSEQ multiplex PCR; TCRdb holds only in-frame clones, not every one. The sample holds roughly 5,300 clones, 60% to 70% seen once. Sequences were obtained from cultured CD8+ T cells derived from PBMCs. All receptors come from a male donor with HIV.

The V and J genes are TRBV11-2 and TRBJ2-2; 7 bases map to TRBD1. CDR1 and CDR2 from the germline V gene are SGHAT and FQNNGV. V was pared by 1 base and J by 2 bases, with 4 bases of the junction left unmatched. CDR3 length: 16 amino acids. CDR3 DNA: TGTGCCAGCAGCTTAGCGCCAGGGGGTAACACCGGGGAGCTGTTTTTT. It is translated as CASSLAPGGNTGELFF.

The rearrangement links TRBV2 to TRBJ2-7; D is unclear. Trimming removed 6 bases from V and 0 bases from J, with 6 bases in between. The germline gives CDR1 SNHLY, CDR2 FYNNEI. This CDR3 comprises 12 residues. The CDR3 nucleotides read TGTGCCAGCAGCCCTAGCTCCTACGAGCAGTACTTC. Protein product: CASSPSSYEQYF.

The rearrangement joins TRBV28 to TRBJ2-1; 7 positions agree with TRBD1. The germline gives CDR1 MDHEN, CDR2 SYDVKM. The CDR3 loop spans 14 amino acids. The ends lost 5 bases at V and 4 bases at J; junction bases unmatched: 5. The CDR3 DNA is TGTGCCAGCAGTCTCGGGACAGCTTACAATGAGCAGTTCTTC. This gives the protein CASSLGTAYNEQFF. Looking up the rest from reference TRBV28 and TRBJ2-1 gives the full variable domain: DVKVTQSSRYLVKRTGEKVFLECVQDMDHENMFWYRQDPGLGLRLIYFSYDVKMKEKGDIPEGYSVSREKKERFSLILESASTNQTSMYLCASSLGTAYNEQFFGPGTRLTVL.

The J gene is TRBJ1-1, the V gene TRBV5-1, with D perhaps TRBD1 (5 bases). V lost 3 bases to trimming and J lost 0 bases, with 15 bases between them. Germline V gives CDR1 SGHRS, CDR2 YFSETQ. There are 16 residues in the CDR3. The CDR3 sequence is CASSYEVGGLNTEAFF. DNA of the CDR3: TGCGCCAGCAGCTACGAAGTGGGGGGACTGAACACTGAAGCTTTCTTT.

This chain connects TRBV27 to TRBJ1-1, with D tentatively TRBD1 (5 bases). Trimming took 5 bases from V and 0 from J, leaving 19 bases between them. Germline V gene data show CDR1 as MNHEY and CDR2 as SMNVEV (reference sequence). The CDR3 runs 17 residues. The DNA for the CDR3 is TGTGCCAGCAGTCTCAGGGCGGTAGGAATTATGAACACTGAAGCTTTCTTT. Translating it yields CASSLRAVGIMNTEAFF.

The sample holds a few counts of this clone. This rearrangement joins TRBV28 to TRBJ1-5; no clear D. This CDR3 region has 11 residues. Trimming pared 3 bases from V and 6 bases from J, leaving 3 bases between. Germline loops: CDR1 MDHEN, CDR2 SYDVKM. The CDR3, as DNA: TGTGCCAGCAGTTTGAGTCAGCCCCAGCATTTT. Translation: CASSLSQPQHF.

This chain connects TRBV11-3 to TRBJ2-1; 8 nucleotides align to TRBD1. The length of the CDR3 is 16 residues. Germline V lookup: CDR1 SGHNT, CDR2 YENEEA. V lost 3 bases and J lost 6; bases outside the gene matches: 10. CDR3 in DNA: TGTGCCAGCAGCTTCCAGGGAGGACAGGGAGTCAATGAGCAGTTCTTC. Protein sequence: CASSFQGGQGVNEQFF.

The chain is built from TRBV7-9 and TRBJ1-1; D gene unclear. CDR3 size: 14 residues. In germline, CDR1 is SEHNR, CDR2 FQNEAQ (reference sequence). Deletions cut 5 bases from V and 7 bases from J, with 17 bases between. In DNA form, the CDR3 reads TGTGCCAGCAGCGCCTTGGGCCGCGCCGGTGAAGCTTTCTTT. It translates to CASSALGRAGEAFF.

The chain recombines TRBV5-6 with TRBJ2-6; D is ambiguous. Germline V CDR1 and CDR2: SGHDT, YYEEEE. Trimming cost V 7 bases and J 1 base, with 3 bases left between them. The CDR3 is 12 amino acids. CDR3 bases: TGTGCCAGCGAGTCTGGGGCCAACGTCCTGACTTTC. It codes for CASESGANVLTF.

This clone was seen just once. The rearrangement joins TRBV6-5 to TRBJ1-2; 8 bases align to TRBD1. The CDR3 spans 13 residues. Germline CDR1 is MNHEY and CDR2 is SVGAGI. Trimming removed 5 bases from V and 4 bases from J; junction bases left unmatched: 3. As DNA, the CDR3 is TGTGCCAGCAGTCTTACAGGGGGCTATGGCTACACCTTC. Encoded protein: CASSLTGGYGYTF.

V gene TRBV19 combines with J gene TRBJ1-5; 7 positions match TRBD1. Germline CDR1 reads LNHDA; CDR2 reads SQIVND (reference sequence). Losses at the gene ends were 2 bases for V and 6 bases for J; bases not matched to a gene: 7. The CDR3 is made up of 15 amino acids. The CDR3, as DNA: TGTGCCAGTAGTATAAATGAGGGGGCGTTTCAGCCCCAGCATTTT. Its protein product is CASSINEGAFQPQHF.

CDR3 amino acids: CASSIGGYSYNEQFF. The CDR3, as DNA: TGTGCCAGTAGTATCGGGGGGTATAGCTACAATGAGCAGTTCTTC. The chain joins TRBV19 to TRBJ2-1; 7 bases agree with TRBD2. Per germline, CDR1 LNHDA and CDR2 SQIVND (reference sequence). Unmatched junction bases numbered 5, after V lost 3 bases and J lost 3 bases. This CDR3 region has 15 residues.

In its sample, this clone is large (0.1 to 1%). In nucleotides, the CDR3 is TGTGCCAGCAGTGAGGGGGGGACATTGAATGAGCAGTTCTTC. Translating gives CASSEGGTLNEQFF. This chain joins TRBV2 and TRBJ2-1, with D maybe TRBD2 (7 bases). The CDR3 length is 14 residues. Trimming removed 3 bases from V and 7 bases from J, with 13 bases in between. In germline, CDR1 is SNHLY, CDR2 FYNNEI.

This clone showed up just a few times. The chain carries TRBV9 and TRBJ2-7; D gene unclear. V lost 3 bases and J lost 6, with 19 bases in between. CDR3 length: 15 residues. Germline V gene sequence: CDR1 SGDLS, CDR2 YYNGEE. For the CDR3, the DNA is TGTGCCAGCAGCGACGACAAATCGATGTCGAGCGAGCAGTACTTC. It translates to CASSDDKSMSSEQYF. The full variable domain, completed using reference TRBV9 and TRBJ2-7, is DSGVTQTPKHLITATGQRVTLRCSPRSGDLSVYWYQQSLDQGLQFLIQYYNGEERAKGNILERFSAQQFPDLHSELNLSSLELGDSALYFCASSDDKSMSSEQYFGPGTRLTVT.

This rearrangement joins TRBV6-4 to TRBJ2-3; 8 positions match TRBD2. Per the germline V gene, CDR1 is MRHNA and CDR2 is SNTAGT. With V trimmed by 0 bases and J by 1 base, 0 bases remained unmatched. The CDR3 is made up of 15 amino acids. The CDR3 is CASSDSRGGTDTQYF. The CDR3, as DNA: TGTGCCAGCAGTGACTCGCGGGGGGGCACAGATACGCAGTATTTT.

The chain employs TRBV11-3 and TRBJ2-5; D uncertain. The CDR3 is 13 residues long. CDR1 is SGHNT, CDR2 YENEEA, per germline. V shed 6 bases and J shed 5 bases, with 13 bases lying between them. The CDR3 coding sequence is TGTGCCAGCAGTCCAAGGGTAGAGGAGACCCAGTACTTC. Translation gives CASSPRVEETQYF.

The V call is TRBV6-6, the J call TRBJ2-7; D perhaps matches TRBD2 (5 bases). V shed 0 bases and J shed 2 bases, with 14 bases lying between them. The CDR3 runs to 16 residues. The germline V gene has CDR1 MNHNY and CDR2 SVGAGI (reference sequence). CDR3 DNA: TGTGCCAGCAGTTACTCGGTTGTCGGGGAAACCTACGAGCAGTACTTC. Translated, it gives CASSYSVVGETYEQYF.

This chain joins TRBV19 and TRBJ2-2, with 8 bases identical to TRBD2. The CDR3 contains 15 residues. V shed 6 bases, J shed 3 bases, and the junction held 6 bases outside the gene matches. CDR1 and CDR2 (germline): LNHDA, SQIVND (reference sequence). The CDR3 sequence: CASSPSSGYTGELFF. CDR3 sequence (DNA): TGTGCCAGTAGCCCTTCTAGCGGGTACACCGGGGAGCTGTTTTTT.

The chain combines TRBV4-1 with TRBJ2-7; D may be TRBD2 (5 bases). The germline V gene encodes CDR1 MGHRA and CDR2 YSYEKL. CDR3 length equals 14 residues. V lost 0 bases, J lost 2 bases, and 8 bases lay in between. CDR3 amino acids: CASSQELVAYEQYF. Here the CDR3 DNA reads TGCGCCAGCAGCCAAGAACTAGTGGCCTACGAGCAGTACTTC.

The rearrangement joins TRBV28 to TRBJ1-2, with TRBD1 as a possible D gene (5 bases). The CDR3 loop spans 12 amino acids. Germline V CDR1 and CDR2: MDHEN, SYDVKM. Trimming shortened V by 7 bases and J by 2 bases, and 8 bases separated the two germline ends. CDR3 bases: TGTGCCAGCAAACAGGCCAACTATGGCTACACCTTC. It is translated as CASKQANYGYTF.

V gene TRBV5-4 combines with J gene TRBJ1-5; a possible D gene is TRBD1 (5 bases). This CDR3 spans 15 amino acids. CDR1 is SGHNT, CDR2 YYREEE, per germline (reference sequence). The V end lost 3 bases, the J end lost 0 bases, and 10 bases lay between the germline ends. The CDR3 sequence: CASSSTEDSNQPQHF. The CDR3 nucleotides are TGTGCCAGCAGCTCGACAGAAGATAGCAATCAGCCCCAGCATTTT.

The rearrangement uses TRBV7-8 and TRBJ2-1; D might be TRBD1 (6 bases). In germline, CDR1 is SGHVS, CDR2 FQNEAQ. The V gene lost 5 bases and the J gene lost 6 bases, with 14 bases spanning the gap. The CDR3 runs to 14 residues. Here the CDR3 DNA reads TGTGCCAGCAGCCGGTGGGACACCCCCAATGAGCAGTTCTTC. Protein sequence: CASSRWDTPNEQFF.

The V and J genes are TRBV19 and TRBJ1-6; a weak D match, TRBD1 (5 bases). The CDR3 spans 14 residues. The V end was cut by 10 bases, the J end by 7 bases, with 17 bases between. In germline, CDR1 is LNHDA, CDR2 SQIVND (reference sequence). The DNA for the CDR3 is TGTGCCACCTGCCCAGGGCTTGGAAATTCACCCCTCCACTTT. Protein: CATCPGLGNSPLHF.

This CDR3 reads CASSLGRDSYEQYF. The DNA for the CDR3 is TGTGCCAGCAGCTTGGGTCGGGACTCCTACGAGCAGTACTTC. The gene calls are TRBV5-4 and TRBJ2-7, with D perhaps TRBD2 (5 bases). The V and J ends lost 0 bases and 0 bases respectively, with 7 bases between them. CDR3 length equals 14 residues. The germline gives CDR1 SGHNT, CDR2 YYREEE (reference sequence).

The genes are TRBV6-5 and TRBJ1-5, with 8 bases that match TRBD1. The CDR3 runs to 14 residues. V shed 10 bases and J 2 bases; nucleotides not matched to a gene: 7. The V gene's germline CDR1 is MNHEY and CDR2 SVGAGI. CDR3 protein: CATSGGVRNQPQHF. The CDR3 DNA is TGTGCCACATCAGGGGGCGTTCGCAATCAGCCCCAGCATTTT.

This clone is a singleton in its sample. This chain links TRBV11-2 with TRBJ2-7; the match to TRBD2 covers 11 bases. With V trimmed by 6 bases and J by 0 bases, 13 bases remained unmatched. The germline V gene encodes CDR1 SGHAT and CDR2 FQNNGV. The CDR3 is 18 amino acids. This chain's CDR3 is CASRLWRLAGISSYEQYF. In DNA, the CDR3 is TGTGCCAGCAGACTCTGGAGACTAGCGGGGATAAGCTCCTACGAGCAGTACTTC.

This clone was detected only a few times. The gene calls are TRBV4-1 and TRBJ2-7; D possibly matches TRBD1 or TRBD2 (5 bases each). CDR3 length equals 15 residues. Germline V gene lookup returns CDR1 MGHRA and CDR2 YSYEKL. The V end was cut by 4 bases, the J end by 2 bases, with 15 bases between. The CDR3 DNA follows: TGCGCCAGCAGCCCGAAATTGGGGGTCACCTACGAGCAGTACTTC. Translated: CASSPKLGVTYEQYF.

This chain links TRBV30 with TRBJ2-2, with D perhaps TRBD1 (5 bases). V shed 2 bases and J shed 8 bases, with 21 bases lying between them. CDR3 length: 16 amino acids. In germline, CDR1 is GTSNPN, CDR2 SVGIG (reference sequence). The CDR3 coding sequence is TGTGCCTGGAGTAACCCTTGGCAGGGTGAGGTAGGGGAGCTGTTTTTT. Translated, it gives CAWSNPWQGEVGELFF.

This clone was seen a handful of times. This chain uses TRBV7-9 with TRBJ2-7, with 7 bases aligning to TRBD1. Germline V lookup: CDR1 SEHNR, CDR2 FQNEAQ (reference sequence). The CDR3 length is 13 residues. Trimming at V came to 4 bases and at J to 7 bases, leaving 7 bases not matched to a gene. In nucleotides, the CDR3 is TGTGCCAGCAGCTCGACAGGGCAAGGAGAGCAGTACTTC. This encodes CASSSTGQGEQYF. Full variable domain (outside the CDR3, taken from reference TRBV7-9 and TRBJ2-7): DTGVSQNPRHKITKRGQNVTFRCDPISEHNRLYWYRQTLGQGPEFLTYFQNEAQLEKSRLLSDRFSAERPKGSFSTLEIQRTEQGDSAMYLCASSSTGQGEQYFGPGTRLTVT.